A selection of T cell receptor beta chains follows, all from one sample in a study of blood T cell repertoires in COVID-19. Only in-frame clones appear in the TCRdb table, and some are missing; sequencing was by immunoSEQ multiplex PCR. The table records 250,000 to 350,000 clones, roughly 88% of them present only once. The sample taken for sequencing was PBMCs or T cells enriched from blood (not recorded which). The receptors stem from a woman aged 25 to 45 who had recovered from COVID-19. Each CDR3 is given with its conserved first and last residue. The D gene is left open where the match is weak. Rows give clone size only sometimes, using once, few, many, or a class for an expanded clone.

j_gene | d_gene | len | v_gene | abundance | CDR3nt | CDR3aa
TRBJ2-6 | NA | 17 | TRBV6-2/TRBV6-3 | NA | TGTGCCAGCAGTTACTCGAGTTTGCTCTCTGGGGCCAACGTCCTGACTTTC | CASSYSSLLSGANVLTF
TRBJ2-1 | TRBD2 | 16 | TRBV5-1 | NA | TGCGCCAGCAGCTTGGGCGGCGGGAGCTCCTACAATGAGCAGTTCTTC | CASSLGGGSSYNEQFF
TRBJ1-4 | NA | 16 | TRBV14 | NA | TGTGCCAGCAGCCAAGCCTGGAGTGCAACTAATGAAAAACTGTTTTTT | CASSQAWSATNEKLFF
TRBJ2-6 | NA | 18 | TRBV5-1 | NA | TGCGCCAGCAGCTTGGCCACCAGGGTCGCATCTGGGGCCAACGTCCTGACTTTC | CASSLATRVASGANVLTF
TRBJ2-7 | TRBD2 | 13 | TRBV19 | few | TGTGCCAGTAATGCGGTAGCGGGATCCGAGCAGTACTTC | CASNAVAGSEQYF
TRBJ2-1 | TRBD2 | 16 | TRBV9 | NA | TGTGCCAGCAGCCCATCCGGGACTATCTCCTACAATGAGCAGTTCTTC | CASSPSGTISYNEQFF
TRBJ1-2 | NA | 14 | TRBV11-2 | NA | TGTGCCAGCAGCTTAGGGAACAGGAACTATGGCTACACCTTC | CASSLGNRNYGYTF
TRBJ2-7 | TRBD1 | 15 | TRBV15 | once | TGTGCCACCAGCAGCACCGGGACAGGGAGGGGGTGGCAGTACTTC | CATSSTGTGRGWQYF
TRBJ1-1 | TRBD1 | 15 | TRBV5-1 | NA | TGCGCCAGCAGCCCCTGGGACAGCCAGAACACTGAAGCTTTCTTT | CASSPWDSQNTEAFF
TRBJ1-2 | TRBD1 | 17 | TRBV19 | once | TGTGCCAGTAGTCTCCAAGCCGGGACAGTTTTCTTCTATGGCTACACCTTC | CASSLQAGTVFFYGYTF
TRBJ2-5 | NA | 14 | TRBV7-3 | NA | TGTGCCAGCAGCCCCAGGGTGGGCGCAGAGACCCAGTACTTC | CASSPRVGAETQYF
TRBJ1-4 | NA | 15 | TRBV19 | NA | TGTGCCAGTAGTATCGTGACAGGTGGAAATGAAAAACTGTTTTTT | CASSIVTGGNEKLFF
TRBJ2-5 | NA | 13 | TRBV7-2 | NA | TGTGCCAGCAGCGTAAGAGGAGGAGAGACCCAGTACTTC | CASSVRGGETQYF
TRBJ1-4 | NA | 15 | TRBV9 | once | TGTGCCAGCAGCTCGCGGACAGCAACTAATGAAAAACTGTTTTTT | CASSSRTATNEKLFF
TRBJ2-7 | TRBD1 | 15 | TRBV7-8 | NA | TGTGCCAGCAGCTTAGCGGGCAACAGGGGAGACGAGCAGTACTTC | CASSLAGNRGDEQYF
TRBJ1-6 | TRBD1 | 17 | TRBV30 | NA | TGTGCCTGGAGTTCCCCAAAGAGGGGACAGGGGAATTCACCCCTCCACTTT | CAWSSPKRGQGNSPLHF
TRBJ1-6 | NA | 13 | TRBV2 | NA | TGTGCCAGCAGGTGGGACACCGATTCACCCCTCCACTTT | CASRWDTDSPLHF
TRBJ1-2 | NA | 16 | TRBV11-2 | NA | TGTGCCAGCAGCTTTGGGAGGAACTGGGAAGACGATGGCTACACCTTC | CASSFGRNWEDDGYTF
TRBJ1-2 | TRBD1 | 15 | TRBV28 | once | TGTGCCAGCAACCCCTTTAGCCAGGGGGCGGTAGGCTACACCTTC | CASNPFSQGAVGYTF
TRBJ2-7 | TRBD2 | 16 | TRBV28 | NA | TGTGCCAGCAGTTTAAGGGGGACTAGCGGATACTACGAGCAGTACTTC | CASSLRGTSGYYEQYF
TRBJ2-1 | TRBD2 | 15 | TRBV5-4 | NA | TGTGCCAGCAGCATCGGACTAGGCGACCTGCATGAGCAGTTCTTC | CASSIGLGDLHEQFF
TRBJ1-6 | NA | 14 | TRBV5-1 | NA | TGCGCCAGCAGCACCGGGAACGATAATTCACCCCTCCACTTT | CASSTGNDNSPLHF
TRBJ2-5 | NA | 15 | TRBV5-1 | NA | TGCGCCAGCAGCTTGACGGCGGCTAGCCAAGAGACCCAGTACTTC | CASSLTAASQETQYF
TRBJ1-1 | NA | 14 | TRBV2 | NA | TGTGCCAGCAGTTATTCCGGGGTCGCCACTGAAGCTTTCTTT | CASSYSGVATEAFF
TRBJ2-1 | TRBD2 | 14 | TRBV9 | NA | TGTGCCAGCAGCGTAGGGACTAGCTACAATGAGCAGTTCTTC | CASSVGTSYNEQFF
TRBJ2-7 | NA | 13 | TRBV4-2 | NA | TGTGCCAGCAGCCAAGATTCCCAATACGAGCAGTACTTC | CASSQDSQYEQYF
TRBJ2-7 | NA | 15 | TRBV5-6 | once | TGTGCCAGCAGCTTCCGGGACAATGGGCCCTACGAGCAGTACTTC | CASSFRDNGPYEQYF
TRBJ1-1 | TRBD1 | 17 | TRBV19 | NA | TGTGCCTCCAATAGGGGGACAGGGGGCCCGGATGACACTGAAGCTTTCTTT | CASNRGTGGPDDTEAFF
TRBJ2-5 | NA | 15 | TRBV25-1 | once | TGTGCCAGCAGTGTCCGTGGAGGGATGGAGGAGACCCAGTACTTC | CASSVRGGMEETQYF
TRBJ1-1 | NA | 15 | TRBV28 | NA | TGTGCCAGCACCTTTTCGGTGGGGGCGGGCACTGAAGCTTTCTTT | CASTFSVGAGTEAFF